This T cell receptor beta chain was sequenced in a study of blood T cell repertoires in COVID-19 (dated by TCRdb to the early 2020s). About the investigation overall: The collaborator samples originated in the United States, Italy and Spain and spanned the acute and convalescent phases of COVID-19. The prospective study material was composed of cDNA or gDNA derived from T cells, B-cell-depleted T cells, or PBMCs. The samples were drawn from two sources: the first 160 participants of the ongoing ImmuneRACE study, and 1,200 or so subjects contributed by 6 global collaborators. The dataset comprised deeply sampled blood TCRbeta repertoires from subjects exposed to, actively infected with, or recovered from COVID-19. HLA class I and class II types, where available, came from metadata supplied by the sample provider rather than from assay-based typing. The sample metadata nearly always contained a de-identified subject ID, COVID-19 status, age in years and sex. A freely available public database, intended as a resource for researchers studying the immune response to SARS-CoV-2, is where the repertoires were released. What the work shows at the level of the full study, not this receptor alone: The amount of clinical and demographic metadata varied by source and participant and was provided uncurated.

The germline V gene sets CDR1 to SGHRS and CDR2 to YFSETQ. The junction shows trimming of 3 bases on V and 1 base on J, plus 10 bases between the germline ends. Taken from cysteine to phenylalanine, the CDR3 has 14 residues. Only CDR3 DNA is held: 42 bases, read in frame from base 1. In Seattle, one collaborating source enrolled patients while the infection was active and tracked those patients longitudinally over the course of disease. Each collaborating institution followed its own protocols to collect whole blood in K2EDTA tubes. For TCRbeta analysis, collaborator samples were shipped as frozen whole blood, as isolated PBMCs, or as DNA extracted from either sample type. Comment on this clone: What this receptor recognizes is not known. No base quality information exists; no much larger clone differs at one position.

The immunoSEQ Assay, a bias-controlled multiplex PCR, was used to amplify TCRbeta CDR3 regions from genomic DNA. The source study handled its data this way. Nucleated cell counts per sample were estimated from amplification of reference gene primers within the assay. Sequence reads were collapsed and filtered to measure the absolute abundance of every unique TCRbeta CDR3 rearrangement. For each sample, productive Simpson clonality was calculated as the square root of Simpson's diversity index over productive rearrangements. TCRdb carries this immuneACCESS record with in-frame sequences only. Its versions omit some clonotypes, under half of them owing to an unresolved V gene in the studies checked, with the rest unexplained. For V, J and clone size, that table is used; D and trimming come from the DNA. The sample table records 140,000 to 150,000 clones; 84% of these occur just once. Under 10% of the sample rests with the top ten.

The receptor comes from a man in his thirties or forties with COVID-19, enrolled during active disease. The V gene is TRBV5-1 and the J gene is TRBJ2-5; TRBD2 is perhaps the D gene, given 6 matching bases. Specimen: peripheral blood. The DNA sequence follows: TGCGCCAGCAGCTCTGCGGGGTCCCAAGAGACCCAGTACTTC. This sequence encodes CASSSAGSQETQYF.